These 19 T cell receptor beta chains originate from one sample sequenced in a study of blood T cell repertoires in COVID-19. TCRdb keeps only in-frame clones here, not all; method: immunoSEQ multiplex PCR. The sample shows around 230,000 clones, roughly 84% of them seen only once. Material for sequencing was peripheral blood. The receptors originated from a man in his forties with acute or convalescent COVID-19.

The CDR3 is CASSQDLGGTKNIQYF. As DNA, the CDR3 is TGCGCCAGCAGCCAAGATTTGGGGGGGACCAAAAACATTCAGTACTTC. The gene calls are TRBV4-1 and TRBJ2-4; TRBD2 aligns across 7 bases. The CDR3 sequence is 16 residues long. After removal of 0 bases from V and 2 bases from J, the junction contained 4 bases not matched to a gene. Germline V CDR1 and CDR2: MGHRA, YSYEKL.

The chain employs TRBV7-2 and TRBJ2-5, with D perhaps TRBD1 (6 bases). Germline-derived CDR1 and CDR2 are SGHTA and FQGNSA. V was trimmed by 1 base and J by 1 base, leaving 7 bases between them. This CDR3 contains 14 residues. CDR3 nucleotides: TGTGCCAGCAGCTTAGAACAGGGCCAAGAGACCCAGTACTTC. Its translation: CASSLEQGQETQYF.

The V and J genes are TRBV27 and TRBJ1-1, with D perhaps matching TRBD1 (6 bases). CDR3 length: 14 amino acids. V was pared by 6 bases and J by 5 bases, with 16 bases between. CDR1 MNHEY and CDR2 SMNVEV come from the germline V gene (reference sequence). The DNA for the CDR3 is TGTGCCAGCAGGTCCTGGGGGGGCTCAACTGAAGCTTTCTTT. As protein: CASRSWGGSTEAFF.

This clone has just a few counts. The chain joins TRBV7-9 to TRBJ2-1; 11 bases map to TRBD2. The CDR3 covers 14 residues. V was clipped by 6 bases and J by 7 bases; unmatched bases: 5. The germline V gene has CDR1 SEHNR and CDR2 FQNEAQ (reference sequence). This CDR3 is CASRELAGVNEQFF. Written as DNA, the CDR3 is TGTGCCAGCAGAGAACTAGCGGGAGTTAATGAGCAGTTCTTC.

The CDR3 spells CASREVAPSGANVLTF. CDR3 nucleotide sequence: TGTGCCAGTAGAGAAGTGGCCCCCTCTGGGGCCAACGTCCTGACTTTC. The chain couples TRBV19 to TRBJ2-6; unclear D gene. The CDR3 loop spans 16 amino acids. Germline assignment: CDR1 LNHDA and CDR2 SQIVND (reference sequence). Trimming took off 6 bases at V and 0 bases at J, with 12 bases between the two ends.

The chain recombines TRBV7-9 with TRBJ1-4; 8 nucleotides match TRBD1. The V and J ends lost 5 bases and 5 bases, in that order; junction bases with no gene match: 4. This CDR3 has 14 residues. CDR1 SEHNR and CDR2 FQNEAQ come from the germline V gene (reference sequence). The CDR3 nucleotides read TGTGCCAGCAGCCGCGACAGGGGAAATGAAAAACTGTTTTTT. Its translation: CASSRDRGNEKLFF.

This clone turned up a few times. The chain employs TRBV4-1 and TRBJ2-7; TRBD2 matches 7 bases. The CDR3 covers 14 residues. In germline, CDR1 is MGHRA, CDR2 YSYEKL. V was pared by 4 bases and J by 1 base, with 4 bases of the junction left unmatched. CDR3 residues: CASSLAGASYEQYF. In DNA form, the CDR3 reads TGCGCCAGCAGCCTAGCGGGCGCTTCCTACGAGCAGTACTTC.

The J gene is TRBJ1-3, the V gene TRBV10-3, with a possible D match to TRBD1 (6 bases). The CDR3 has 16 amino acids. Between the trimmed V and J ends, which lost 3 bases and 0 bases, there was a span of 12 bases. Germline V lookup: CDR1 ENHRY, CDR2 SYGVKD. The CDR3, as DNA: TGTGCCATCAGTGAAGGCAGGGGAAGCTCTGGAAACACCATATATTTT. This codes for CAISEGRGSSGNTIYF.

DNA of the CDR3: TGTGCCAGCAGCTTACCATGGCCGGGGGAGACCCAGTACTTC. Its translation: CASSLPWPGETQYF. The chain joins TRBV7-2 to TRBJ2-5, with a weak D call TRBD2 (5 bases). Trimming removed 2 bases from V and 5 bases from J, with 12 bases in between. This CDR3 has 14 residues. Germline loops: CDR1 SGHTA, CDR2 FQGNSA.

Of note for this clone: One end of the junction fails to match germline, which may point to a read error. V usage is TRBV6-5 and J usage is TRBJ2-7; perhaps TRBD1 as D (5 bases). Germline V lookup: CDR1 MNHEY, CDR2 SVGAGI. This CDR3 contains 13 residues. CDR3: CASSTSGSSEQYF. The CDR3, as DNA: TGTGCCAGCAGTACCTCAGGGTCCTCCGAGCAGTACTTC.

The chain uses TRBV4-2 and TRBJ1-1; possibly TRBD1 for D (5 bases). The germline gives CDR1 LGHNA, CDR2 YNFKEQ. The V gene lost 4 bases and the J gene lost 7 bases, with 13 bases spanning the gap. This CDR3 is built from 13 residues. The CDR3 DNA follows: TGTGCCAGCAGCCGCCAGGGTTTTGATGAAGCTTTCTTT. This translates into CASSRQGFDEAFF.

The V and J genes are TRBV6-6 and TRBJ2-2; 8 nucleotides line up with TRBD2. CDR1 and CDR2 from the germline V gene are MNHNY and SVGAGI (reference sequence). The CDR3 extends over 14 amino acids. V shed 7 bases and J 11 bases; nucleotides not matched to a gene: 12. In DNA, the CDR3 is TGTGCCAGCACCTCGGGAGGGCCAAGTCAAGAGCTGTTTTTT. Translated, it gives CASTSGGPSQELFF.

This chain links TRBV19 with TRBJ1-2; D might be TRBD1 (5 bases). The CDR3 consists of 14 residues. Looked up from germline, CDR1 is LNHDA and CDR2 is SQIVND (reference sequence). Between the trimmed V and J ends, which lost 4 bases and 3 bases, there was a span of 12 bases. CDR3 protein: CASSTQGVDYGYTF. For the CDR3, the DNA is TGTGCCAGTAGTACCCAGGGTGTCGACTATGGCTACACCTTC.

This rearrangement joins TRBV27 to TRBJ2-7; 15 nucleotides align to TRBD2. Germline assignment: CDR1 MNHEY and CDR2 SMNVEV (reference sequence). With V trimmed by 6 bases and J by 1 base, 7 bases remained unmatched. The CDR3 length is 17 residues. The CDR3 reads CASSRLGLAGGSYEQYF. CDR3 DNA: TGTGCCAGCAGCCGCTTGGGACTAGCGGGGGGTTCCTACGAGCAGTACTTC.

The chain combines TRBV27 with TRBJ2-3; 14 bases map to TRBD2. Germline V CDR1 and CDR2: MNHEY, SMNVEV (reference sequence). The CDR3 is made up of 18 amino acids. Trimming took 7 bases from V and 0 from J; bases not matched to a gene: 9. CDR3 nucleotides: TGTGCCAGCATCCTTGTGACTAGCGGGAGGGGGAGCACAGATACGCAGTATTTT. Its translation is CASILVTSGRGSTDTQYF.

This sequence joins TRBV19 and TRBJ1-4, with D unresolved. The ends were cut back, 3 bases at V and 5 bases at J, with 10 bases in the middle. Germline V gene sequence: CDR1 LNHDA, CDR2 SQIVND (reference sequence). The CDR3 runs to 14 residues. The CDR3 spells CASSIGVVNEKLFF. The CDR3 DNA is TGTGCCAGTAGTATTGGAGTAGTAAATGAAAAACTGTTTTTT. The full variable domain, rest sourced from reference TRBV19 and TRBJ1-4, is DGGITQSPKYLFRKEGQNVTLSCEQNLNHDAMYWYRQDPGQGLRLIYYSQIVNDFQKGDIAEGYSVSREKKESFPLTVTSAQKNPTAFYLCASSIGVVNEKLFFGSGTQLSVL.

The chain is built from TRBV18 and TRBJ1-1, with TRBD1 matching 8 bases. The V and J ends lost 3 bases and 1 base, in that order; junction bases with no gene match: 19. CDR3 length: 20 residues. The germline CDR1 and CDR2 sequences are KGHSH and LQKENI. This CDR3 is CASSPPPTGVSLGRNTEAFF. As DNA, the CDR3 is TGTGCCAGCTCACCCCCTCCGACAGGGGTCTCACTGGGCCGGAACACTGAAGCTTTCTTT.

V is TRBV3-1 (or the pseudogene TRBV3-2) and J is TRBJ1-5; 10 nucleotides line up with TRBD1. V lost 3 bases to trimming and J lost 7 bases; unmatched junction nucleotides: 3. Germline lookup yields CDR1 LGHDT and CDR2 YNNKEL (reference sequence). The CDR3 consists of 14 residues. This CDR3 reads CASSHGTGVQPQHF. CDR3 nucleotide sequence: TGTGCCAGCAGCCATGGGACAGGGGTCCAGCCCCAGCATTTT.

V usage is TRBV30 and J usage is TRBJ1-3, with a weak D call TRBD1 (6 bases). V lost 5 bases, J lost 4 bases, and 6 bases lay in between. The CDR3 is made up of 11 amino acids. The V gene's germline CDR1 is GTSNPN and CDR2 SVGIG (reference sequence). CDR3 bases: TGTGCCTGGGGGACAGGAAACACCATATATTTT. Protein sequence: CAWGTGNTIYF.